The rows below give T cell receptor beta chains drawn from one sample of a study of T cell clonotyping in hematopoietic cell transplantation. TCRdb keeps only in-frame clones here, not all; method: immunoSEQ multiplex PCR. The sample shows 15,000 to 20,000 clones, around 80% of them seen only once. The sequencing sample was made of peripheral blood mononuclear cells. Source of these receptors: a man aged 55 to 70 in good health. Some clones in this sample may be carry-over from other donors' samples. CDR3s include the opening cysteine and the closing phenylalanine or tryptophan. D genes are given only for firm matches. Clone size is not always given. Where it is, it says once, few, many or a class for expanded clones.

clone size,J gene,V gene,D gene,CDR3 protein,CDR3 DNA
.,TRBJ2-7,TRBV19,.,CASSIIGGEQYF,TGTGCCAGTAGTATTATAGGCGGCGAGCAGTACTTC
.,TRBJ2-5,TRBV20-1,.,CSARMETQYF,TGCAGTGCTAGAATGGAGACCCAGTACTTC
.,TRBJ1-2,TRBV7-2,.,CASSPGPYGYTF,TGTGCCAGCAGCCCCGGCCCCTATGGCTACACCTTC
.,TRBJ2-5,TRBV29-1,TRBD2,CSVRMGSGGGETQYF,TGCAGCGTCCGTATGGGTAGCGGGGGAGGAGAGACCCAGTACTTC
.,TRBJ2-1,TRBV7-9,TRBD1,CASGDRGLGGNEQFF,TGTGCCAGCGGGGACAGGGGATTGGGCGGCAATGAGCAGTTCTTC
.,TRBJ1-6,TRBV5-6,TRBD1,CASSLDRGSYNSPLHF,TGTGCCAGCAGCCTGGACAGGGGGTCTTATAATTCACCCCTCCACTTT
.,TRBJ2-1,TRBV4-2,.,CASSLVGEVNEQFF,TGTGCCAGCAGCCTGGTGGGGGAGGTCAATGAGCAGTTCTTC
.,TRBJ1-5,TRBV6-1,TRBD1,CASNADRVGNQPQHF,TGTGCCAGCAACGCGGACAGGGTGGGAAATCAGCCCCAGCATTTT
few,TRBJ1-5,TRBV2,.,CASSERAGGRQPQHF,TGTGCCAGCAGTGAGCGGGCCGGGGGCAGGCAGCCCCAGCATTTT
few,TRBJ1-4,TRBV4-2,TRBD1,CASSLQGGNEKLFF,TGTGCCAGCAGCTTGCAGGGGGGGAATGAAAAACTGTTTTTT
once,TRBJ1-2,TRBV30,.,CAWVRPRSTNYGYTF,TGTGCCTGGGTCAGACCGAGATCAACTAACTATGGCTACACCTTC
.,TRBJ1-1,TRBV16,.,CASSQTTDGLEAFF,TGTGCCAGCAGCCAGACGACAGATGGCCTTGAAGCTTTCTTT
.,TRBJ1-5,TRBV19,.,CASSYWTDPQHF,TGTGCCAGTAGTTATTGGACGGACCCGCAGCATTTT
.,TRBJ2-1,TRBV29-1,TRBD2,CSCWEGLYHEQFF,TGCAGCTGTTGGGAGGGGTTATATCATGAGCAGTTCTTC
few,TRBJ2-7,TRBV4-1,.,CASSQVLRRRYEQYF,TGCGCCAGCAGCCAAGTGCTGCGGAGAAGGTACGAGCAGTACTTC
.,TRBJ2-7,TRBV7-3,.,CASSLGGSGYEQYF,TGTGCCAGCAGCTTAGGGGGGAGCGGGTACGAGCAGTACTTC
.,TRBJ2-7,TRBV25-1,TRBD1,CASSEATGQGGSYEQYF,TGTGCCAGCAGCGAAGCAACCGGACAGGGAGGCTCCTACGAGCAGTACTTC
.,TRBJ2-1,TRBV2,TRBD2,CASSSGSSYEQFF,TGTGCCAGCTCTAGCGGGAGTAGTTATGAGCAGTTCTTC
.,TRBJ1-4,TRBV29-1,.,CSAMTDFNEKLFF,TGCAGCGCAATGACAGACTTTAATGAAAAACTGTTTTTT
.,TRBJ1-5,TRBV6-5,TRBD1,CASSYSGTGNQPQHF,TGTGCCAGCAGTTACTCGGGGACAGGCAATCAGCCCCAGCATTTT
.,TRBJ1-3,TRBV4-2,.,CASSQDANTIYF,TGTGCCAGCAGCCAAGATGCGAACACCATATATTTT
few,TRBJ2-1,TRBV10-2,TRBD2,CASSEGLGFGEQFF,TGCGCCAGCAGCGAGGGACTAGGGTTTGGTGAGCAGTTCTTC
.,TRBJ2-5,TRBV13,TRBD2,CASSDGQLAGGGETQYF,TGTGCCAGCAGCGACGGGCAACTAGCGGGGGGGGGAGAGACCCAGTACTTC
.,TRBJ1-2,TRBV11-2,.,CASSLDPSGGYTF,TGTGCCAGCAGCTTGGACCCTAGCGGTGGCTACACCTTC
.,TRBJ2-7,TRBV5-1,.,CASSLRGRSYEQYF,TGCGCCAGCAGCTTGCGGGGTAGAAGCTACGAGCAGTACTTC
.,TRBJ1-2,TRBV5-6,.,CASSSLSRDLYGYTF,TGTGCCAGCAGTTCGCTGTCCCGGGACCTCTATGGCTACACCTTC
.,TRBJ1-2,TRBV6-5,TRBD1,CASSYARSEGAGYTF,TGTGCCAGCAGTTACGCACGGAGTGAGGGGGCTGGCTACACCTTC
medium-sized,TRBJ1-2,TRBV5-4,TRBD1,CASSLTGQGHGYTF,TGTGCCAGCAGCCTCACGGGACAGGGGCATGGCTACACCTTC
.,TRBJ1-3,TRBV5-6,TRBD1,CASSSTGAIWEREGNTIYF,TGTGCCAGCAGCTCTACAGGGGCCATATGGGAACGGGAAGGAAACACCATATATTTT
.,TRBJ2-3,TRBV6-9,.,CASSSSTDTQYF,TGTGCCAGCAGTTCCAGCACAGATACGCAGTATTTT